This TCR beta chain came from a study of cytomegalovirus exposure and HLA in healthy donors. Whole-study results and caveats: In vitro testing confirmed a few CMV-associated chains as specific for CMV antigens. Some highly shared sequence variants likely arose as a pipeline artifact. A missense DCLRE1C variant was associated with V- and J-gene trimming of TCR beta chains in a later analysis, and an independent cohort replicated the association.

Details on this clone: Its antigen is undetermined.

Both 60 Vbeta primers and 13 Jbeta primers went into the PCR. Clones were read by immunoSEQ multiplex PCR, and TCRdb kept only the in-frame ones, dropping some. Of under 95,000 clones detected, about 78% appear once; the ten largest clones hold 0.8% to 1.1%. Unrecorded immune exposure was likely among donors, who were nominally healthy when sampled. Losses at the gene ends were 4 bases for V and 2 bases for J; bases not matched to a gene: 5. Germline assignment: CDR1 LNHDA and CDR2 SQIVND (reference sequence). CDR3 size: 16 residues. Sample: PBMCs. This sequence originates from a male donor in good health and CMV-seronegative. The genes are TRBV19 and TRBJ2-3, with TRBD2 matching over 11 bases. CDR3 region: CASSTRLAGPTDTQYF. CDR3 DNA: TGTGCCAGTAGTACCCGACTAGCGGGGCCCACAGATACGCAGTATTTT. Variable domain in full (rest from reference TRBV19 and TRBJ2-3): DGGITQSPKYLFRKEGQNVTLSCEQNLNHDAMYWYRQDPGQGLRLIYYSQIVNDFQKGDIAEGYSVSREKKESFPLTVTSAQKNPTAFYLCASSTRLAGPTDTQYFGPGTRLTVL.